The 28 T cell receptor beta chains presented below share a single source sample, sequenced in a study of control samples from healthy donors and cancer patients. Repertoires were generated with immunoSEQ multiplex PCR, while TCRdb's copy carries only in-frame clones and drops some. Of approximately 140,000 clones detected, roughly 89% appear once; the ten largest clones hold 11%. Material for sequencing was blood. The source is a man under 40 in good health.

This clone was detected only once. The chain recombines TRBV11-2 with TRBJ2-7; D ambiguous. From germline, CDR1 is SGHAT and CDR2 FQNNGV. The CDR3 runs 14 residues. Trimming cost V 2 bases and J 1 base, with 9 bases left between them. The CDR3 spells CASSLTPASYEQYF. For the CDR3, the DNA is TGTGCCAGCAGCTTAACCCCCGCATCCTACGAGCAGTACTTC.

As concerns this clone: At one end the junction does not follow the germline gene, possibly because of a read error. The chain recombines TRBV7-7 with TRBJ1-5; TRBD1 agrees at 12 bases. This CDR3 is 19 amino acids long. The germline V gene encodes CDR1 SSHAT and CDR2 FNYEAQ (reference sequence). CDR3 sequence reads: CASSLPGTGGEYSNQPQHF. The CDR3 DNA reads TGTGCTAGCAGCTTACCCGGGACAGGGGGCGAATATAGCAATCAGCCCCAGCATTTT.

The chain couples TRBV18 to TRBJ1-5; 7 nucleotides agree with TRBD1. The CDR3 runs to 15 residues. The trim removed 1 base at V and 4 bases at J, leaving 4 bases unmatched. Germline loops: CDR1 KGHSH, CDR2 LQKENI. CDR3 nucleotides: TGTGCCAGCTCACCACTTGGACAGGAGAATCAGCCCCAGCATTTT. Residues: CASSPLGQENQPQHF.

The chain carries TRBV11-2 and TRBJ2-5; weak D call: TRBD1 (5 bases). The CDR3 consists of 14 residues. Germline CDR1 SGHAT, CDR2 FQNNGV. V dropped 2 bases and J dropped 4 bases, with 11 bases sitting between them. DNA of the CDR3: TGTGCCAGCAGCTTACAGGGATCGGGAGAGACCCAGTACTTC. It specifies CASSLQGSGETQYF.

This clone was observed a single time. The chain carries TRBV2 and TRBJ2-7; TRBD2 might be the D (5 bases). Deletions cut 11 bases from V and 5 bases from J, with 16 bases between. The CDR3 spans 12 residues. Germline CDR1 is SNHLY and CDR2 is FYNNEI. CDR3 DNA sequence: TGTGCCGGGAGAAAATCAGACCACGAGCAGTACTTC. This codes for CAGRKSDHEQYF.

About this clone: One end of the junction does not line up with germline, which may come from a read error. The rearrangement uses TRBV7-2 and TRBJ1-5; 8 bases match TRBD1. Germline V CDR1 and CDR2: SGHTA, FQGNSA. The CDR3 runs to 15 residues. The CDR3 protein is CANSLDAGGYQPQHF. For the CDR3, the DNA is TGTGCCAACAGCTTAGACGCAGGGGGCTATCAGCCCCAGCATTTT. The variable domain in full, with the rest retrieved from reference TRBV7-2 and TRBJ1-5, is GAGVSQSPSNKVTEKGKDVELRCDPISGHTALYWYRQSLGQGLEFLIYFQGNSAPDKSGLPSDRFSAERTGGSVSTLTIQRTQQEDSAVYLCANSLDAGGYQPQHFGDGTRLSIL.

This clone has just one count. The chain combines TRBV20-1 with TRBJ2-1; D remains unclear. Germline V gives CDR1 DFQATT, CDR2 SNEGSKA (reference sequence). The V and J ends lost 5 bases and 10 bases respectively, with 12 bases between them. There are 11 residues in the CDR3. The CDR3 reads CSAYKALEQFF. The CDR3 DNA reads TGCAGTGCTTATAAGGCCCTCGAGCAGTTCTTC.

The genes are TRBV7-8 and TRBJ1-5; D is unclear. Trimming shortened V by 2 bases and J by 3 bases, and 5 bases separated the two germline ends. Germline loops: CDR1 SGHVS, CDR2 FQNEAQ. The CDR3 runs 13 residues. DNA for the CDR3: TGTGCCAGCAGCTTATGGGACAATCAGCCCCAGCATTTT. It is translated as CASSLWDNQPQHF.

The rearrangement uses TRBV28 and TRBJ1-3; no clear D. The CDR3 sequence is 16 residues long. V lost 5 bases to trimming and J lost 0 bases, with 14 bases between them. Germline lookup yields CDR1 MDHEN and CDR2 SYDVKM. CDR3: CASSPHDISSGNTIYF. The CDR3 DNA reads as TGTGCCAGCAGTCCTCATGACATCAGCTCTGGAAACACCATATATTTT.

J is TRBJ2-1 and V is TRBV5-1; TRBD1 matches 8 bases. Trimming took 4 bases from V and 7 from J; bases not matched to a gene: 10. Germline CDR1 reads SGHRS; CDR2 reads YFSETQ. The CDR3 runs to 15 residues. Here the CDR3 DNA reads TGCGCCAGCAGCCAAACAGGGGGAGCCTGGAATGAGCAGTTCTTC. Translating it yields CASSQTGGAWNEQFF.

This chain connects TRBV19 to TRBJ1-2, with D perhaps matching TRBD1 (6 bases). The CDR3 length is 16 residues. V was shortened by 6 bases and J by 3 bases, with 20 bases between the two germline ends. CDR1 and CDR2 from the germline V gene are LNHDA and SQIVND (reference sequence). CDR3 region: CASRTVRGAGHYGYTF. DNA for the CDR3: TGTGCCAGTAGAACCGTTCGGGGGGCGGGACACTATGGCTACACCTTC. The full variable domain, rest sourced from reference TRBV19 and TRBJ1-2, is DGGITQSPKYLFRKEGQNVTLSCEQNLNHDAMYWYRQDPGQGLRLIYYSQIVNDFQKGDIAEGYSVSREKKESFPLTVTSAQKNPTAFYLCASRTVRGAGHYGYTFGSGTRLTVV.

This sequence joins TRBV21-1 and TRBJ2-7; the table calls TRBD2, which could not be checked here. TRBV21-1 has pseudogene status. The CDR3 spans 15 residues. The CDR3 sequence is CASSKAAGEGDEQYF. As DNA, the CDR3 is TGTGCCAGCAGCAAAGCCGCGGGAGAAGGAGACGAGCAGTACTTC.

The genes are TRBV4-2 and TRBJ2-1, with D hard to call. The CDR3 is 16 amino acids. Germline values: CDR1 LGHNA, CDR2 YNFKEQ. Trimming stripped 0 bases from V and 2 bases from J, with 11 bases between. The CDR3 bases are TGTGCCAGCAGCCAAGAGGTAGCCGAGACCTACAATGAGCAGTTCTTC. Translation: CASSQEVAETYNEQFF.

The chain joins TRBV5-1 to TRBJ1-3; no clear D. Germline-derived CDR1 and CDR2 are SGHRS and YFSETQ. V gave up 0 bases and J gave up 4 bases, with 8 bases separating them. The length of the CDR3 is 14 residues. The CDR3 loop is CASSLEAAGNTIYF. Here the CDR3 DNA reads TGCGCCAGCAGCTTGGAGGCAGCCGGAAACACCATATATTTT.

The CDR3 DNA reads TGTGCCAGCAGCCCACGGCCCCAGACTTTAAGCTCCTACGAGCAGTACTTC. Its translation: CASSPRPQTLSSYEQYF. V is TRBV7-6 and J is TRBJ2-7; D remains unclear. Germline V lookup: CDR1 SGHVS, CDR2 FNYEAQ. Trimming took 5 bases from V and 0 from J, leaving 20 bases between them. The CDR3 spans 17 residues.

The chain combines TRBV2 with TRBJ1-2; TRBD1 agrees at 8 bases. CDR1 SNHLY and CDR2 FYNNEI come from the germline V gene. This CDR3 has 15 amino acids. V trimming: 4 bases; J trimming: 3 bases; junction bases outside the gene matches: 7. The CDR3 spells CASSVPSGGDYGYTF. CDR3 nucleotide sequence: TGTGCCAGCAGTGTTCCCTCAGGGGGCGACTATGGCTACACCTTC.

In DNA form, the CDR3 reads TGTGCCAGTAGTCGACTAGCGGGAGGGGCCTCCTACAATGAGCAGTTCTTC. The encoded protein is CASSRLAGGASYNEQFF. The chain combines TRBV19 with TRBJ2-1, with 14 bases lining up with TRBD2. The CDR3 spans 17 residues. Germline CDR1 LNHDA, CDR2 SQIVND (reference sequence). The V segment lost 5 bases and the J segment 0 bases; nucleotides outside the gene matches: 3. Filled out from reference TRBV19 and TRBJ2-1, the complete variable domain reads DGGITQSPKYLFRKEGQNVTLSCEQNLNHDAMYWYRQDPGQGLRLIYYSQIVNDFQKGDIAEGYSVSREKKESFPLTVTSAQKNPTAFYLCASSRLAGGASYNEQFFGPGTRLTVL.

This clone was observed a handful of times. This same CDR3 is encoded by further DNA sequences in the sample. The chain uses TRBV28 and TRBJ1-4, with TRBD1 matching 8 bases. The CDR3 length is 15 residues. Germline CDR1 is MDHEN and CDR2 is SYDVKM. With 5 bases clipped from V and 2 bases from J, the junction kept 4 bases outside the gene matches. The CDR3: CASSPRQGTNEKLFF. CDR3 nucleotides: TGTGCCAGCAGTCCACGACAGGGGACTAATGAAAAACTGTTTTTT.

The CDR3, as DNA: TGTGCCAGCAGCTCGGAACTAGCGGGCGCAGATACGCAGTATTTT. It translates to CASSSELAGADTQYF. The V call is TRBV7-2, the J call TRBJ2-3; 9 bases fit TRBD2. The length of the CDR3 is 15 residues. Germline V gene data show CDR1 as SGHTA and CDR2 as FQGNSA. V gave up 4 bases and J gave up 4 bases; unmatched junction bases: 6.

The chain combines TRBV28 with TRBJ2-1, with TRBD1 matching 7 bases. Trimming cost V 8 bases and J 3 bases; bases outside gene matches: 10. This CDR3 contains 15 residues. Germline V CDR1 and CDR2: MDHEN, SYDVKM. CDR3 sequence (DNA): TGTGCCAGCTTTCAATCGGACAGGATCTACAATGAGCAGTTCTTC. Protein sequence: CASFQSDRIYNEQFF.

This clone has a handful of counts. V usage is TRBV15 and J usage is TRBJ2-7, with TRBD2 identical over 7 bases. The CDR3 length is 17 residues. V shed 0 bases, J shed 0 bases, and the junction held 8 bases outside the gene matches. The germline V gene encodes CDR1 LNHNV and CDR2 YYDKDF (reference sequence). The CDR3 here is CATSRDRTSDPSYEQYF. CDR3 nucleotides: TGTGCCACCAGCAGAGACAGAACTAGCGACCCCTCCTACGAGCAGTACTTC.

V is TRBV28 and J is TRBJ2-5; 13 bases map to TRBD2. The CDR3 loop spans 15 amino acids. Losses at the gene ends were 4 bases for V and 4 bases for J; bases not matched to a gene: 3. Germline V gene lookup returns CDR1 MDHEN and CDR2 SYDVKM. The CDR3 region has the DNA TGTGCCAGCAGTTCTGGACTAGCGGGAGTAGAGACCCAGTACTTC. It codes for CASSSGLAGVETQYF.

The gene calls are TRBV7-8 and TRBJ2-1, with D perhaps TRBD1 (6 bases). This CDR3 spans 15 amino acids. V lost 8 bases to trimming and J lost 3 bases, with 17 bases between them. CDR1 is SGHVS and CDR2 is FQNEAQ in the germline V gene. The CDR3 reads CASPRQDFRYNEQFF. CDR3 in DNA: TGTGCCAGCCCCCGACAGGACTTTCGCTACAATGAGCAGTTCTTC.

The chain carries TRBV6-5 and TRBJ1-1, with a tentative D call TRBD1 (5 bases). The CDR3 consists of 16 residues. Germline V gives CDR1 MNHEY, CDR2 SVGAGI. V was shortened by 4 bases and J by 3 bases, with 18 bases between the two germline ends. The CDR3: CASSSLGVGVYTEAFF. The DNA for the CDR3 is TGTGCCAGCAGTTCCCTGGGGGTGGGTGTTTACACTGAAGCTTTCTTT.

The chain joins TRBV19 to TRBJ2-1, with 9 positions matching TRBD1. V lost 3 bases and J lost 6; bases outside the gene matches: 12. Germline loops: CDR1 LNHDA, CDR2 SQIVND (reference sequence). The CDR3 sequence is 17 residues long. The chain's CDR3 is CASSIHTGTGTSNEQFF. In DNA form, the CDR3 reads TGTGCCAGTAGTATCCATACCGGGACAGGGACGAGCAATGAGCAGTTCTTC.

This clone was observed once. The chain has TRBV2 and TRBJ2-7; TRBD2 matches 7 bases. Trimming took 7 bases from V and 2 from J; bases not matched to a gene: 11. Per the germline V gene, CDR1 is SNHLY and CDR2 is FYNNEI. The CDR3 extends over 15 amino acids. CDR3 region: CASIRGSSGAYEQYF. CDR3 DNA sequence: TGTGCCAGCATTAGAGGGTCTAGCGGAGCCTACGAGCAGTACTTC.

The rearrangement links TRBV6-4 to TRBJ2-1; 11 bases agree with TRBD2. This CDR3 has 16 amino acids. Looked up from germline, CDR1 is MRHNA and CDR2 is SNTAGT. V was clipped by 3 bases and J by 6 bases; unmatched bases: 7. CDR3 sequence: CASSEHGLAGSNEQFF. The CDR3 nucleotides read TGTGCCAGCAGTGAACATGGACTAGCGGGCAGCAATGAGCAGTTCTTC.

The chain employs TRBV27 and TRBJ1-1; no definite D call. The germline V and J ends were trimmed by 5 bases and 4 bases, with 11 bases remaining between them. The length of the CDR3 is 13 residues. Germline values: CDR1 MNHEY, CDR2 SMNVEV (reference sequence). CDR3 DNA: TGTGCCAGCAGTCCCTTTGCTGGCACTGAAGCTTTCTTT. It yields the protein CASSPFAGTEAFF.